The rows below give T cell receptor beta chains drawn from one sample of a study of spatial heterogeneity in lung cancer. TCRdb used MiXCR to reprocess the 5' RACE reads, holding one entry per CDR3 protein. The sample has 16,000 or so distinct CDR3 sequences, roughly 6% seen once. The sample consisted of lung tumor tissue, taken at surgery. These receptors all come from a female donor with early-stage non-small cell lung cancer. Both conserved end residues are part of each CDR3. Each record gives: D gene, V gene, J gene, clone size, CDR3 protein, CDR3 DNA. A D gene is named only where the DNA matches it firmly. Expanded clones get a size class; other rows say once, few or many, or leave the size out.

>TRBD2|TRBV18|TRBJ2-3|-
CASSPRAGVRTDTQYF
TGTGCCAGCTCACCACGGGCGGGAGTACGGACAGATACGCAGTATTTT
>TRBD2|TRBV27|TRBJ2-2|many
CASSFLPPSGANTGELFF
TGTGCCAGCAGTTTCCTCCCACCTAGCGGGGCGAACACCGGGGAGCTGTTTTTT
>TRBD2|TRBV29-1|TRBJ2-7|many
CSVLAGGSNEQYF
TGCAGCGTTCTAGCGGGAGGTTCTAACGAGCAGTACTTC
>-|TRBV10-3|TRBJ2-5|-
CASLDSTQETQYF
TGTGCCAGCTTGGACAGCACACAAGAGACCCAGTACTTC
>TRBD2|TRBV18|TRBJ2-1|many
CASSPTSGGPHTEQFF
TGTGCCAGCTCACCGACTAGCGGGGGACCACATACTGAGCAGTTCTTC
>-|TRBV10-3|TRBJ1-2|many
CAISDSGSYGYTF
TGTGCCATCAGTGATAGCGGAAGCTATGGCTACACCTTC
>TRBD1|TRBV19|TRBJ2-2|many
CASSPPLGTGVNTGELFF
TGTGCCAGTAGTCCACCGCTCGGGACAGGGGTGAACACCGGGGAGCTGTTTTTT
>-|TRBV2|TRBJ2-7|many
CASSSYSYEQYF
TGTGCCAGCAGTTCTTACTCCTACGAGCAGTACTTC
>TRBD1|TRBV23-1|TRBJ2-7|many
CASSQSTGALYEQYF
TGCGCCAGCAGTCAATCGACAGGGGCGTTATACGAGCAGTACTTC
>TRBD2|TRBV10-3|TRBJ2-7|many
CAISESTSLAGEYEQYF
TGTGCCATCAGTGAGTCGACATCGCTAGCGGGAGAGTACGAGCAGTACTTC
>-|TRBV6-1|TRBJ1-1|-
CASSEASGISEAFF
TGTGCCAGCAGTGAAGCCTCAGGGATCTCTGAAGCTTTCTTT
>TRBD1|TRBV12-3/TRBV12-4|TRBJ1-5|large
CASSPGQINQPQHF
TGTGCCAGCAGTCCGGGACAGATCAATCAGCCCCAGCATTTT
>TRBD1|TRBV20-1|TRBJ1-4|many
CSAPEGADEKLFF
TGCAGTGCGCCCGAGGGGGCGGATGAAAAACTGTTTTTT
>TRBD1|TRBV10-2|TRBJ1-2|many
CASRQGQGGDYGYTF
TGCGCCAGCCGCCAGGGGCAGGGGGGAGACTATGGCTACACCTTC
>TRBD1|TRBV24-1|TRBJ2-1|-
CATSGLDRGTYNEQSF
TGTGCCACCAGTGGCCTGGACAGGGGTACTTATAATGAGCAGTCCTTC
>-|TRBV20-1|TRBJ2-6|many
CSARPNSGANVLTF
TGCAGTGCTAGACCTAACTCTGGGGCCAACGTCCTGACTTTC
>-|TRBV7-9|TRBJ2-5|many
CASSLVLAAQETQYF
TGTGCCAGCAGCTTAGTATTAGCGGCCCAAGAGACCCAGTACTTC
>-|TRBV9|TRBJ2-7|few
CASSVDQGRSYEQYF
TGTGCCAGCAGCGTAGATCAGGGGCGCTCCTACGAGCAGTACTTC
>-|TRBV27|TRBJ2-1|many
CASSLTNSYNEQFF
TGTGCCAGCAGTCTGACTAACTCCTACAATGAGCAGTTCTTC
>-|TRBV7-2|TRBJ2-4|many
CASSLGRVDIQYF
TGTGCCAGCAGCTTAGGCAGGGTCGACATTCAGTACTTC
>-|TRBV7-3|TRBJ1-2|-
CASSLGPGFDYGYTF
TGTGCCAGCAGCTTGGGGCCGGGGTTCGACTATGGCTACACCTTC
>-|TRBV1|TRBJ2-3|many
CTSSQPLAGVDDTQYF
TGCACCAGCAGCCAACCACTAGCGGGAGTCGACGATACGCAGTATTTT
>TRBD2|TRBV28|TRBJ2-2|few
CASSSRVVAGGPSGGELFF
TGTGCCAGCAGTTCCCGGGTTGTAGCGGGAGGGCCTTCGGGCGGGGAGCTGTTTTTT
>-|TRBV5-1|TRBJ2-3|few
CASSGEGTDTQYF
TGCGCCAGCAGCGGAGAGGGCACAGATACGCAGTATTTT
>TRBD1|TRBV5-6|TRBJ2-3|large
CASSYRGRGTDTQYF
TGTGCCAGCAGTTACAGGGGACGGGGCACAGATACGCAGTATTTT
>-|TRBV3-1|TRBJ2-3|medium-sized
CASSPPGADTQYF
TGTGCCAGCAGCCCCCCGGGGGCAGATACGCAGTATTTT
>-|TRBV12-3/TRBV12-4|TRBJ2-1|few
CASRRTGDNEQFF
TGTGCCAGCAGACGCACAGGTGACAATGAGCAGTTCTTC
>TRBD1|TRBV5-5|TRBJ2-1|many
CASSRQGEGYNEQFF
TGTGCCAGCAGCAGACAGGGAGAGGGATACAATGAGCAGTTCTTC
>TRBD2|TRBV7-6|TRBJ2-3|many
CASSLTSGVGTDTQYF
TGTGCCAGCAGCTTAACGAGCGGGGTCGGCACAGATACGCAGTATTTT
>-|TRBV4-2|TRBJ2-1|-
CASSQQDRYLYNEQFF
TGTGCCAGCAGCCAGCAAGACAGGTATTTGTACAATGAGCAGTTCTTC
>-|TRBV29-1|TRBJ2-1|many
CSVEELGQAIAF
TGCAGCGTTGAAGAGTTGGGACAAGCCATTGCCTTC
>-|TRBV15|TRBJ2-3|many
CATSRDVGRGTDTQYF
TGTGCCACCAGCAGAGATGTTGGCAGGGGCACAGATACGCAGTATTTT
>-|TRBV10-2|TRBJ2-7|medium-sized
CASRQGYEQYF
TGCGCCAGCAGGCAGGGCTACGAGCAGTACTTC
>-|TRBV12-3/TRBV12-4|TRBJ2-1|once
CASSLPCNEQFF
TGTGCCAGCAGTTTACCGTGCAATGAGCAGTTCTTC
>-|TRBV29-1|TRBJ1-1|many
CSVEDRQLGAFF
TGCAGCGTTGAAGACAGGCAACTGGGGGCTTTCTTT
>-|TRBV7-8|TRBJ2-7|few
CASSTTRLSYEQYF
TGTGCCAGCAGCACGACTAGGCTCTCCTACGAGCAGTACTTC
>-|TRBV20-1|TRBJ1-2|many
CSARDPTGGDYGYTF
TGCAGTGCTAGAGATCCAACAGGAGGGGACTATGGCTACACCTTC
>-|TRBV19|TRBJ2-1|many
CASSIMGFNEQFF
TGTGCCAGTAGTATAATGGGGTTCAATGAGCAGTTCTTC
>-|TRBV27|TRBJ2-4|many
CASSPGGYLAKNIQYF
TGTGCCAGCAGCCCCGGAGGGTATCTAGCCAAAAACATTCAGTACTTC
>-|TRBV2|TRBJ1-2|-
CASSPDSLYGYTF
TGTGCCAGCAGTCCCGACAGCCTCTATGGCTACACCTTC
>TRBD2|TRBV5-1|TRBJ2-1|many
CASSLEAGGRNEQFF
TGCGCCAGCAGCTTGGAAGCGGGAGGGCGCAATGAGCAGTTCTTC
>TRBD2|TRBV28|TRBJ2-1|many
CASSFSSGRGNDEQFF
TGTGCCAGCAGTTTCTCTAGCGGGAGAGGTAACGATGAGCAGTTCTTC
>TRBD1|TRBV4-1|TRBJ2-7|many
CASSRNRGEQYF
TGCGCCAGCAGTCGGAACAGGGGCGAGCAGTACTTC
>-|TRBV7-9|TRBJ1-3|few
CASSLAQTNTIYF
TGTGCCAGCAGCTTAGCACAGACGAACACCATATATTTT
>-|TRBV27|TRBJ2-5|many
CASSLAVRHETQYF
TGTGCCAGCAGTTTAGCGGTCCGACACGAGACCCAGTACTTC
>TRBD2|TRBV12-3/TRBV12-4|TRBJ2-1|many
CASSLLAGDYNEQFF
TGTGCCAGCAGCCTTCTAGCGGGAGATTACAATGAGCAGTTCTTC
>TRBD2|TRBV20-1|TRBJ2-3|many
CSAKRTSGSPDTQYF
TGCAGTGCAAAAAGGACTAGCGGGAGCCCAGATACGCAGTATTTT
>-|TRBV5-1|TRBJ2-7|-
CASSFDQGEQYF
TGCGCCAGCAGCTTTGATCAGGGAGAGCAGTACTTC